This TCR beta chain stems from a study of T cell changes during pregnancy in multiple sclerosis. In germline, CDR1 is SNHLY, CDR2 FYNNEI. With V trimmed by 3 bases and J by 3 bases, 4 bases remained unmatched. This CDR3 is 14 amino acids long. Measured with immunoSEQ multiplex PCR; TCRdb has only the in-frame clones, and not every one. Of fewer than 30,000 clones in the sample, about 91% are singletons; the top ten hold approximately 16%. This clonotype originated in a female donor with multiple sclerosis, enrolled in a pregnancy study. Sequencing was performed on CD8+ T cells from peripheral blood mononuclear cells, taken in the second trimester of pregnancy. The V and J genes are TRBV2 and TRBJ2-7; TRBD2 matches at 8 bases. In DNA, the CDR3 is TGTGCCAGCAGTGATGGACTAGCCCTCTACGAGCAGTACTTC. This encodes CASSDGLALYEQYF.